The 17 T cell receptor beta chains below were found in one sample sequenced in a study of OX40 agonist ivuxolimab in advanced cancers. Measured with immunoSEQ multiplex PCR; TCRdb has only the in-frame clones, and not every one. The sample contains around 17,000 clones, roughly 90% of which appear only once. Sequencing was performed on CD4+ or CD8+ T cells sorted from blood, taken in a trial of the OX40 agonist ivuxolimab. The receptors were gathered from an adult with an advanced solid tumor such as melanoma, head and neck, liver or kidney cancer.

The J gene is TRBJ1-1, the V gene TRBV21-1. TRBV21-1 has pseudogene status. The CDR3 has 15 amino acids. In DNA, the CDR3 is TGTGCCAGCAGCAAAGAGGGGGGATGGAACACTGAAGCTTTCTTT. Its translation: CASSKEGGWNTEAFF.

V usage is TRBV7-9 and J usage is TRBJ2-7, with D unresolved. Trimming shortened V by 1 base and J by 0 bases, and 10 bases separated the two germline ends. Germline V gene sequence: CDR1 SEHNR, CDR2 FQNEAQ (reference sequence). This CDR3 contains 15 residues. The CDR3, as DNA: TGTGCCAGCAGCTTAGAGGCTAGGCCCTCCTACGAGCAGTACTTC. Translation gives CASSLEARPSYEQYF.

The rearrangement joins TRBV19 to TRBJ2-1; D unresolved. Trimming stripped 5 bases from V and 0 bases from J, with 8 bases between. The germline gives CDR1 LNHDA, CDR2 SQIVND (reference sequence). The CDR3 has 14 amino acids. The CDR3 region is CASSAGISYNEQFF. The CDR3 nucleotides are TGTGCCAGTAGTGCTGGGATCTCCTACAATGAGCAGTTCTTC.

This clone was recorded a few times. V gene TRBV2 combines with J gene TRBJ2-7, with 7 bases lining up with TRBD1. CDR1 is SNHLY and CDR2 is FYNNEI in the germline V gene. This CDR3 has 13 residues. V gave up 6 bases and J gave up 6 bases; unmatched junction bases: 8. DNA for the CDR3: TGTGCCAGCAGGGTTGAACGGGACAGCGAGCAGTACTTC. This translates into CASRVERDSEQYF.

The V gene is TRBV4-3, the J gene TRBJ2-5; 7 bases agree with TRBD2. The end of the DNA aligns better with TRBJ2-7, so the J call may be wrong. The CDR3 sequence is 15 residues long. The germline gives CDR1 LGHNA, CDR2 YSLEER. The CDR3, as DNA: TGCGCCAGCAGCCAAGATCTTCTAGCGGTGGCCGAGCAGTACTTC. It yields the protein CASSQDLLAVAEQYF.

This clone occurred a few times. This sequence joins TRBV15 and TRBJ1-5; D perhaps matches TRBD1 (5 bases). The CDR3 has 15 amino acids. The germline V gene encodes CDR1 LNHNV and CDR2 YYDKDF (reference sequence). V was shortened by 5 bases and J by 2 bases, with 13 bases between the two germline ends. This CDR3 reads CATSEGVGGNQPQHF. CDR3 nucleotide sequence: TGTGCCACCAGCGAAGGGGTGGGAGGCAATCAGCCCCAGCATTTT. Supplemented by reference TRBV15 and TRBJ1-5, the full variable domain reads DAMVIQNPRYQVTQFGKPVTLSCSQTLNHNVMYWYQQKSSQAPKLLFHYYDKDFNNEADTPDNFQSRRPNTSFCFLDIRSPGLGDTAMYLCATSEGVGGNQPQHFGDGTRLSIL.

The chain uses TRBV10-3 and TRBJ1-5; possibly TRBD1 for D (6 bases). V was shortened by 10 bases and J by 5 bases, with 15 bases between the two germline ends. Germline assignment: CDR1 ENHRY and CDR2 SYGVKD. This CDR3 contains 13 residues. CDR3: CATNEQGYQPQHF. CDR3 nucleotide sequence: TGTGCCACCAACGAACAGGGTTATCAGCCCCAGCATTTT.

V and J are TRBV5-6 and TRBJ2-3; 7 nucleotides agree with TRBD2. The germline CDR1 and CDR2 sequences are SGHDT and YYEEEE. CDR3 size: 15 residues. Trimming removed 2 bases from V and 1 base from J; junction bases left unmatched: 4. CDR3 sequence reads: CASSLESGGTDTQYF. The CDR3 coding sequence is TGTGCCAGCAGCTTAGAAAGCGGGGGCACAGATACGCAGTATTTT.

The rearrangement uses TRBV19 and TRBJ1-4; D unclear. From germline, CDR1 is LNHDA and CDR2 SQIVND (reference sequence). Trimming cost V 5 bases and J 4 bases, with 2 bases left between them. The length of the CDR3 is 11 residues. The CDR3 coding sequence is TGTGCCAGTAGTCTTAATGAAAAACTGTTTTTT. As protein: CASSLNEKLFF. Combining the CDR3 with reference TRBV19 and TRBJ1-4 gives the whole variable domain DGGITQSPKYLFRKEGQNVTLSCEQNLNHDAMYWYRQDPGQGLRLIYYSQIVNDFQKGDIAEGYSVSREKKESFPLTVTSAQKNPTAFYLCASSLNEKLFFGSGTQLSVL.

This rearrangement joins TRBV6-1 to TRBJ2-2, with 11 bases aligning to TRBD2. The CDR3 runs 17 residues. V lost 4 bases to trimming and J lost 6 bases; unmatched junction nucleotides: 10. Germline values: CDR1 MNHNS, CDR2 SASEGT. In nucleotides, the CDR3 is TGTGCCAGCAGTGTTTCCCTTAGCGGGAGGGCCGCCGGGGAGCTGTTTTTT. This sequence encodes CASSVSLSGRAAGELFF.

This chain connects TRBV9 to TRBJ1-2; 10 nucleotides align to TRBD1. CDR1 SGDLS and CDR2 YYNGEE come from the germline V gene. The CDR3 has 12 residues. V trimming: 3 bases; J trimming: 8 bases; junction bases outside the gene matches: 1. The CDR3 nucleotides are TGTGCCAGCAGCGGGACAGGGGGAGGCTACACCTTC. Translated: CASSGTGGGYTF.

V is TRBV6-1 and J is TRBJ1-3; perhaps TRBD1 as D (5 bases). The CDR3 is 14 amino acids. Germline CDR1 is MNHNS and CDR2 is SASEGT. Trimming removed 4 bases at V and 2 bases at J, with 9 bases between. CDR3 loop: CASSAGTAGNTIYF. The CDR3 DNA sequence: TGTGCCAGCAGTGCGGGGACCGCTGGAAACACCATATATTTT.

The chain recombines TRBV28 with TRBJ2-1, with 10 bases that match TRBD1. The CDR3 consists of 16 residues. Germline lookup yields CDR1 MDHEN and CDR2 SYDVKM. V shed 6 bases and J 8 bases; nucleotides not matched to a gene: 13. The CDR3 spells CASSRPKGQGKDEQFF. DNA of the CDR3: TGTGCCAGCAGCCGCCCAAAGGGACAGGGGAAGGATGAGCAGTTCTTC.

This chain joins TRBV6-6 and TRBJ1-1; possible D gene TRBD1, 6 bases. This CDR3 region has 14 residues. Per germline, CDR1 MNHNY and CDR2 SVGAGI (reference sequence). The V end lost 6 bases, the J end lost 6 bases, and 17 bases lay between the germline ends. The CDR3 sequence is CASRNQQGGAEAFF. Written as DNA, the CDR3 is TGTGCCAGCAGAAACCAACAAGGGGGGGCTGAAGCTTTCTTT.

V gene TRBV7-6 combines with J gene TRBJ2-6; weak D call: TRBD2 (6 bases). V was shortened by 5 bases and J by 4 bases, with 12 bases between the two germline ends. Germline CDR1 and CDR2: SGHVS and FNYEAQ. The CDR3 is 15 residues long. The CDR3 region has the DNA TGTGCCAGCAGCCCTCGCGGGGCCGGGGCCAACGTCCTGACTTTC. Translating it yields CASSPRGAGANVLTF.

This sequence joins TRBV7-9 and TRBJ2-3, with 14 bases identical to TRBD2. After removal of 6 bases from V and 5 bases from J, the junction contained 4 bases not matched to a gene. Germline loops: CDR1 SEHNR, CDR2 FQNEAQ (reference sequence). The CDR3 is 15 amino acids. The CDR3 reads CASSQGLAGVDTQYF. The CDR3 coding sequence is TGTGCCAGCAGTCAGGGACTAGCGGGAGTAGATACGCAGTATTTT. The variable domain in full, with the rest retrieved from reference TRBV7-9 and TRBJ2-3, is DTGVSQNPRHKITKRGQNVTFRCDPISEHNRLYWYRQTLGQGPEFLTYFQNEAQLEKSRLLSDRFSAERPKGSFSTLEIQRTEQGDSAMYLCASSQGLAGVDTQYFGPGTRLTVL.

This chain links TRBV28 with TRBJ1-5, with D tentatively TRBD1 (5 bases). The V end was cut by 8 bases, the J end by 0 bases, with 14 bases between. This CDR3 has 15 residues. Germline CDR1 reads MDHEN; CDR2 reads SYDVKM. The CDR3 is CASVYGTDSNQPQHF. The CDR3 region has the DNA TGTGCCAGCGTTTATGGGACCGATAGCAATCAGCCCCAGCATTTT.